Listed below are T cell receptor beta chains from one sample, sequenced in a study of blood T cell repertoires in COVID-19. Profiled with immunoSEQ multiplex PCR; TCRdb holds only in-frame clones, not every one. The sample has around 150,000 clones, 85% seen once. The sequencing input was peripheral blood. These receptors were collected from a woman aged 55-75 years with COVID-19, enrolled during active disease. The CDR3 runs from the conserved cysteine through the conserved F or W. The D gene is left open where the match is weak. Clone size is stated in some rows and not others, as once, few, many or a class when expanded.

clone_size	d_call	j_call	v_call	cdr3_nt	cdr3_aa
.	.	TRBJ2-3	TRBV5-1	TGCGCCAGCAACACACAACTACAGGTCACAGATACGCAGTATTTT	CASNTQLQVTDTQYF
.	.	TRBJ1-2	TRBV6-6	TGTGCCAGCAGCCCCTCGGAGGGCTATGGCTACACCTTC	CASSPSEGYGYTF
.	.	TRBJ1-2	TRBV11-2	TGTGCCAGCAGCTTAGTGGCACAGGGCTACGGCTACACCTTC	CASSLVAQGYGYTF
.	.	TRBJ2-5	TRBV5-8	TGTGCCAGCAGATTTGGGCCGGGGTACCAAGAGACCCAGTACTTC	CASRFGPGYQETQYF
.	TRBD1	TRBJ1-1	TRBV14	TGTGCCAGCAGAAGACAGGGGAACACTGAAGCTTTCTTT	CASRRQGNTEAFF
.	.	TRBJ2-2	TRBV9	TGTGCCAGCAGCGGAACAGGGTGGGACACCGGGGAGCTGTTTTTT	CASSGTGWDTGELFF
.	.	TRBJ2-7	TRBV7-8	TGTGCCAGCAGCTTAGCGGCATCCAGGGCCTCCTCCTACGAGCAGTACTTC	CASSLAASRASSYEQYF
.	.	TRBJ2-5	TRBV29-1	TGCAGCGTAGCGACTAACCAAGAGACCCAGTACTTC	CSVATNQETQYF
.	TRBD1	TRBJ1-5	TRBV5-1	TGCGCCAGCAGACAAGGGACAGGGAACCAGCCCCAGCATTTT	CASRQGTGNQPQHF
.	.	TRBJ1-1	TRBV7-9	TGTGCCAGCAGCTTAGCCGAGACAGGCAACACTGAAGCTTTCTTT	CASSLAETGNTEAFF
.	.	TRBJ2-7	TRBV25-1	TGTGCCAGCAGTGCTCTGACAGGATGGACGGACGAGCAGTACTTC	CASSALTGWTDEQYF
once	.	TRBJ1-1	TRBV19	TGTGCCAGTAGTCTCCCTCCTATGGACACTGAAGCTTTCTTT	CASSLPPMDTEAFF
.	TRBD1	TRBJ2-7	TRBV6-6	TGTGCCAGCAACCGACAGGGGACGAGCTCCTACGAGCAGTACTTC	CASNRQGTSSYEQYF
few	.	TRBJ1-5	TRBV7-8	TGTGCCAGCAGCTTAGCGCGCGATTCGCCCCAGCATTTT	CASSLARDSPQHF
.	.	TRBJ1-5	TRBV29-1	TGCAGCGTTGCTGAAGGACGGGGGATACGACAGCCCCAGCATTTT	CSVAEGRGIRQPQHF
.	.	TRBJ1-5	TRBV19	TGTGCCAGTAGTACGGACAGCGAGAATCAGCCCCAGCATTTT	CASSTDSENQPQHF
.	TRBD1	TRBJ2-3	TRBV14	TGTGCCAGCACCAGGGGGATGCCAACAGATACGCAGTATTTT	CASTRGMPTDTQYF
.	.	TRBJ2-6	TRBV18	TGTGCCAGCTCGACAGAATCTGGGGCCAACGTCCTGACTTTC	CASSTESGANVLTF
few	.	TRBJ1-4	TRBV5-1	TGCGCCAGCAGCCGTCTCAGCCCAGGGCTTAATGAAAAACTGTTTTTT	CASSRLSPGLNEKLFF
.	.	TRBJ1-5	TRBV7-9	TGTGCCAGCAGCTTAGGACAGGCTTTTCAGCCCCAGCATTTT	CASSLGQAFQPQHF
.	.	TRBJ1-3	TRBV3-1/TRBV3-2	TGTGCCAGCAGCCCTCGGGGGAGTGGAAACACCATATATTTT	CASSPRGSGNTIYF
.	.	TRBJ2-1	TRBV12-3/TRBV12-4	TGTGCCAGCAGGGGGAGTGTTGGTGAGCAGTTCTTC	CASRGSVGEQFF
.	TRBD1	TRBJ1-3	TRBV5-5	TGTGCCAGCAGCTTGGAGGACAGGGCTGGAAACACCATATATTTT	CASSLEDRAGNTIYF
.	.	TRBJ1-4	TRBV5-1	TGCGCCAGCAGCTTTTCAGCAACTAATGAAAAACTGTTTTTT	CASSFSATNEKLFF
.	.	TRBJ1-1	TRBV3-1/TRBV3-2	TGTGCCAGCAGCCAAGAATCAGGACTTCCGGCTTTCTTT	CASSQESGLPAFF
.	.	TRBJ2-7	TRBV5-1	TGCGCCAGCAGCTCTACCCCCTACGAGCAGTACTTC	CASSSTPYEQYF
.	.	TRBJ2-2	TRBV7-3	TGTGCCAGCAGCTCAACCACGGGAGCCGGGGAGCTGTTTTTT	CASSSTTGAGELFF
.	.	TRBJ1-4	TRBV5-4	TGTGCCAGCAGCTTATGGGGCCGGCGGAATGAAAAACTGTTTTTT	CASSLWGRRNEKLFF
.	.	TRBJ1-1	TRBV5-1	TGCGCCAGCAGCGTGGGCCTGACAGGGAACACTGAAGCTTTCTTT	CASSVGLTGNTEAFF
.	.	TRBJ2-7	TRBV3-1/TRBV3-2	TGTGCCAGCAGCCAAGGGACAGCCTACGAGCAGTACTTC	CASSQGTAYEQYF
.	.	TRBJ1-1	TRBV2	TGTGCCACCATTGGGGGGGGCACTGAAGCTTTCTTT	CATIGGGTEAFF
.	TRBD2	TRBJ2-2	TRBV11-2	TGTGCCAGCAGCCAAACTAGCGGGAGGGCCGGCACCGGGGAGCTGTTTTTT	CASSQTSGRAGTGELFF
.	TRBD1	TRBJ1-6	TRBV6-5	TGTGCCAGCGAACGGTCGACAGGGGGGTCACCCCTCCACTTT	CASERSTGGSPLHF
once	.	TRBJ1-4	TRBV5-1	TGCGCCAGCAGCTTGTTAGACAGTAATGAAAAACTGTTTTTT	CASSLLDSNEKLFF
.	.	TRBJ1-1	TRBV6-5	TGTGCCAGCAGTTACCCGGTGACTGAAGCTTTCTTT	CASSYPVTEAFF
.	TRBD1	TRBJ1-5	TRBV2	TGTGCCTCCAGACAGGGCGGCGGGCCCCAGCATTTT	CASRQGGGPQHF
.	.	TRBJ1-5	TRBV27	TGTGCCAGCAGTGCCTATAGCAATCAGCCCCAGCATTTT	CASSAYSNQPQHF
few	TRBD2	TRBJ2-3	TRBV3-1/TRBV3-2	TGTGCCAGCAGCCAGGACGGGGGGGGCACAGATACGCAGTATTTT	CASSQDGGGTDTQYF
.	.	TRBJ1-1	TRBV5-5	TGTGCCAGCAGTCCCAGAGCAGGGATCATGAACACTGAAGCTTTCTTT	CASSPRAGIMNTEAFF
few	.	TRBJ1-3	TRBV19	TGTGCCAGTAAAGCCCTAGATTTCTCTGGAAACACCATATATTTT	CASKALDFSGNTIYF
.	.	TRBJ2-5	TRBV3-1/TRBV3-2	TGTGCCAGCAGCCAAGACGTGGGGAGTTGGGAGACCCAGTACTTC	CASSQDVGSWETQYF
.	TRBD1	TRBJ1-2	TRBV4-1	TGCGCCAGCAGCCAGATACCGGGACAGGGCTATGGCTACACCTTC	CASSQIPGQGYGYTF
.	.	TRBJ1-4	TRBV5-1	TGCGCCAGCAACTTGGGACATTCTGGTGAAAAACTGTTTTTT	CASNLGHSGEKLFF
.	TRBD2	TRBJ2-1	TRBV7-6	TGTGCCAGCAGCTTTATAGCGGGGTCCTACAATGAGCAGTTCTTC	CASSFIAGSYNEQFF
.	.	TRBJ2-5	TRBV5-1	TGCGCCAGCAGCTTGTCTCCGTCTGAGGAGACCCAGTACTTC	CASSLSPSEETQYF
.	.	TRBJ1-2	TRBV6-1	TGTGCCAGCAGTGAAGGATGGGGCAGTAACTATGGCTACACCTTC	CASSEGWGSNYGYTF
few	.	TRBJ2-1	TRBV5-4	TGTGCCAGCAGCTTTACGGGGGAGGCCTACAATGAGCAGTTCTTC	CASSFTGEAYNEQFF
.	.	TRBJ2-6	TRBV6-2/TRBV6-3	TGTGCCAGCAGTATACAGGGTCAATCGGCGGTCCTGACTTTC	CASSIQGQSAVLTF
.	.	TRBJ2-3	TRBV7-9	TGTGCCAGCAGCTTACGGTCAGGGCAGAGCACAGATACGCAGTATTTT	CASSLRSGQSTDTQYF
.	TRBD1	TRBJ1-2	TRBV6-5	TGTGCCAGCAGCACGCTAACAGGGGTCGTTGGCTACACCTTC	CASSTLTGVVGYTF
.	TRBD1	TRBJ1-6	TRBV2	TGTGCCAGCAGTGAAAACAGGGGAGGTTCACCCCTCCACTTT	CASSENRGGSPLHF
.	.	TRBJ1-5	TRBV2	TGTGCCAGCAGCGAAGATGGACTGGGGAATCAGCCCCAGCATTTT	CASSEDGLGNQPQHF
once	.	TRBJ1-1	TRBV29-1	TGCAGCGTTGAAGCCCGAACAGGAAAAAACACTGAAGCTTTCTTT	CSVEARTGKNTEAFF
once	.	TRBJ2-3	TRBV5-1	TGCGCCAGCCAGCGGGTTGGGGAAGATACGCAGTATTTT	CASQRVGEDTQYF
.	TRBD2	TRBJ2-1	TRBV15	TGTGCCACCAGGGTGAGACTAGCTGGAGATGAGCAGTTCTTC	CATRVRLAGDEQFF